The entry that follows covers one TCR beta chain sequence. The source of the sample is a study of blood T cell repertoires in COVID-19. Study as a whole: The samples span acute and convalescent COVID-19 from the United States, Italy and Spain. T cells, B-cell-depleted T cells, or PBMCs provided the cDNA or gDNA that served as material.

The CDR3 is made up of 16 amino acids. The V end was cut by 1 base, the J end by 5 bases, with 15 bases between. Per the germline V gene, CDR1 is SGHTA and CDR2 is FQGNSA. The authors' processing: How many nucleated cells were present was estimated from reference gene primer amplification. Using immunoSEQ multiplex PCR, the repertoire was profiled, and TCRdb retains in-frame clones only, with some absent. V, J and clone size were drawn from that table, and D and trimming were deduced from the DNA. This repertoire shows about 94,000 clones, 80% to 90% found once; its top ten account for 7% to 9%. The sequencing sample was made of peripheral blood. This TCR was recovered from a human donor with acute or convalescent COVID-19. The donor label of this sample is uncertain. This chain connects TRBV7-2 to TRBJ2-1; perhaps TRBD2 as D (6 bases). Here the CDR3 reads CASSLEFASVDNEQFF. CDR3 DNA sequence: TGTGCCAGCAGCTTAGAATTCGCTAGCGTGGACAATGAGCAGTTCTTC.